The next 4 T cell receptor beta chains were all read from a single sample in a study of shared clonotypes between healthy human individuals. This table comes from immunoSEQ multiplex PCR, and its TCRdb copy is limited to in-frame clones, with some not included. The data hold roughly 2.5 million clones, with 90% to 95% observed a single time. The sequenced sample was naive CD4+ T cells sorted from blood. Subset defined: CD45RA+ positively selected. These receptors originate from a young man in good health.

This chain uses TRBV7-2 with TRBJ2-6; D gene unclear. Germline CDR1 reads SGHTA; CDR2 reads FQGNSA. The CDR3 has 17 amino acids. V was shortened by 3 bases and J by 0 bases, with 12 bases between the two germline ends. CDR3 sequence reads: CASSLGQGPSGANVLTF. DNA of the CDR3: TGTGCCAGCAGCTTGGGCCAAGGTCCCTCTGGGGCCAACGTCCTGACTTTC.

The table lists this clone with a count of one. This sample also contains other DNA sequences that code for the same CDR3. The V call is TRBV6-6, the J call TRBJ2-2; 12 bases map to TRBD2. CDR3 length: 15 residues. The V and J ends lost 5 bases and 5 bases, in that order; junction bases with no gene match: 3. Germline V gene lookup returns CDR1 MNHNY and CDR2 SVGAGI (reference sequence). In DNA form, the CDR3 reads TGTGCCAGCAGTAGACTAGCGGGGGTAACCGGGGAGCTGTTTTTT. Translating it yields CASSRLAGVTGELFF.

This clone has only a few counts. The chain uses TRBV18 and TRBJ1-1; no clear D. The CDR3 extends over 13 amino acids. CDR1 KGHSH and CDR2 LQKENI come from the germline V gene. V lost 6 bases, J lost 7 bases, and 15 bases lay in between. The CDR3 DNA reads TGTGCCAGCTCCTCCATTCAGGAAGGTGAAGCTTTCTTT. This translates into CASSSIQEGEAFF.

CDR3 sequence: CASSMTSGSSNEQYF. CDR3 nucleotide sequence: TGCGCCAGCAGCATGACTAGCGGGAGTAGCAACGAGCAGTACTTC. V is TRBV5-1 and J is TRBJ2-7; TRBD2 matches at 12 bases. V was pared by 4 bases and J by 5 bases, with 7 bases of the junction left unmatched. The germline V gene has CDR1 SGHRS and CDR2 YFSETQ. The CDR3 totals 15 residues.